This entry lists 15 T cell receptor beta chains sequenced from one sample in a study of T cell responses to AZD1222 COVID-19 vaccine. The table came from immunoSEQ multiplex PCR; TCRdb's copy has only in-frame clones and leaves some out. The sample holds about 150,000 clones, roughly nine tenths seen once. Specimen: peripheral blood, collected on day 0 of AZD1222 vaccination. The origin of the receptors is an adult in good health.

The rearrangement joins TRBV18 to TRBJ1-2, with D maybe TRBD1 (5 bases). This CDR3 comprises 15 residues. Trimming shortened V by 2 bases and J by 0 bases, and 10 bases separated the two germline ends. Germline CDR1 and CDR2: KGHSH and LQKENI. The CDR3 region has the DNA TGTGCCAGCTCACCAGACAGCGATACTAACTATGGCTACACCTTC. Protein: CASSPDSDTNYGYTF. Complete variable domain (other parts from reference TRBV18 and TRBJ1-2): NAGVMQNPRHLVRRRGQEARLRCSPMKGHSHVYWYRQLPEEGLKFMVYLQKENIIDESGMPKERFSAEFPKEGPSILRIQQVVRGDSAAYFCASSPDSDTNYGYTFGSGTRLTVV.

The rearrangement links TRBV5-6 to TRBJ1-3; D perhaps matches TRBD1 (6 bases). CDR3 length equals 15 residues. The germline V gene has CDR1 SGHDT and CDR2 YYEEEE. Trimming pared 4 bases from V and 2 bases from J, leaving 13 bases between. This CDR3 is CASSRIQGTGNTIYF. The CDR3 DNA reads as TGTGCCAGCAGCCGCATTCAGGGGACTGGAAACACCATATATTTT.

The CDR3 nucleotides read TGTGCCACCAGTGATTACAGGGAGTACGGGACCCAGTACTTC. Amino acids: CATSDYREYGTQYF. This rearrangement joins TRBV24-1 to TRBJ2-5, with a weak D call TRBD1 (6 bases). The germline V gene has CDR1 KGHDR and CDR2 SFDVKD. The CDR3 contains 14 residues. With 2 bases removed from V and 7 bases from J, the gap between germline ends came to 13 bases.

Only a few counts were recorded for this clone. V and J are TRBV2 and TRBJ2-7, with TRBD2 as a possible D gene (5 bases). V shed 7 bases and J shed 5 bases, with 15 bases lying between them. CDR3 length: 13 residues. Germline loops: CDR1 SNHLY, CDR2 FYNNEI. The CDR3 coding sequence is TGTGCCAGCAAGAAGGACTTTCGCGACGAGCAGTACTTC. Translated, it gives CASKKDFRDEQYF.

The chain uses TRBV7-2 and TRBJ2-1; perhaps TRBD1 as D (5 bases). Germline V gene lookup returns CDR1 SGHTA and CDR2 FQGNSA. Trimming took off 0 bases at V and 7 bases at J, with 10 bases between the two ends. CDR3 length: 14 residues. The DNA for the CDR3 is TGTGCCAGCAGCTTAGCTACGACAGTGAATGAGCAGTTCTTC. It is translated as CASSLATTVNEQFF.

The genes are TRBV7-2 and TRBJ2-7; a possible D gene is TRBD2 (6 bases). V shed 1 base and J shed 1 base, with 14 bases lying between them. This CDR3 spans 16 amino acids. CDR1 is SGHTA and CDR2 is FQGNSA in the germline V gene. Here the CDR3 DNA reads TGTGCCAGCAGCTTAGTGGGCGGCGGGATTTCCTACGAGCAGTACTTC. Its protein product is CASSLVGGGISYEQYF.

The chain uses TRBV24-1 and TRBJ2-1, with 8 bases fitting TRBD2. Trimming took 6 bases from V and 3 from J; bases not matched to a gene: 3. CDR1 is KGHDR and CDR2 is SFDVKD in the germline V gene. The CDR3 is 14 amino acids. This CDR3 is CATSKSGSYNEQFF. The CDR3 DNA reads TGTGCCACCAGTAAAAGCGGGAGCTACAATGAGCAGTTCTTC.

The chain combines TRBV5-6 with TRBJ1-1; no firm D call. The CDR3 has 16 amino acids. CDR1 and CDR2 from the germline V gene are SGHDT and YYEEEE. Trimming shortened V by 0 bases and J by 0 bases, and 12 bases separated the two germline ends. CDR3 nucleotides: TGTGCCAGCAGCTTGGCTTTGAGGGCGCTGAACACTGAAGCTTTCTTT. Its protein product is CASSLALRALNTEAFF.

This chain joins TRBV6-5 and TRBJ2-7; D is possibly TRBD2 (6 bases). Germline V CDR1 and CDR2: MNHEY, SVGAGI. The CDR3 loop spans 14 amino acids. With 7 bases removed from V and 1 base from J, the gap between germline ends came to 14 bases. CDR3 DNA: TGTGCCAGCACCGACTGGGGGGAGTCCTACGAGCAGTACTTC. Amino acids: CASTDWGESYEQYF.

The chain carries TRBV28 and TRBJ1-2, with 9 bases lining up with TRBD1. The J segment lost 3 bases and the V segment lost 4 bases, leaving 9 bases of the junction unmatched. The CDR3 totals 16 residues. Germline V gene lookup returns CDR1 MDHEN and CDR2 SYDVKM. CDR3 protein: CASSSSARQGDYGYTF. CDR3 in DNA: TGTGCCAGCAGTTCCTCCGCTCGACAGGGGGACTATGGCTACACCTTC.

The J gene is TRBJ2-5, the V gene TRBV5-1, with D possibly called TRBD1 or TRBD2 (5 bases each). Trimming pared 2 bases from V and 2 bases from J, leaving 10 bases between. This CDR3 region has 14 residues. The germline V gene encodes CDR1 SGHRS and CDR2 YFSETQ. This CDR3 reads CASSLMGDQETQYF. CDR3 DNA: TGCGCCAGCAGCTTAATGGGGGATCAAGAGACCCAGTACTTC.

For the CDR3, the DNA is TGTGCCAGCAGTTTTTCGGCTAGCGGGCGAAATGAGCAGTTCTTC. Encoded protein: CASSFSASGRNEQFF. This chain links TRBV28 with TRBJ2-1, with 8 bases identical to TRBD2. This CDR3 comprises 15 residues. From germline, CDR1 is MDHEN and CDR2 SYDVKM. V was pared by 3 bases and J by 7 bases, with 8 bases of the junction left unmatched.

The rearrangement links TRBV5-4 to TRBJ2-3; D not resolved. The CDR3 sequence is 15 residues long. Per the germline V gene, CDR1 is SGHNT and CDR2 is YYREEE (reference sequence). The V and J ends lost 0 bases and 2 bases respectively, with 10 bases between them. The CDR3 reads CASSLESYTTDTQYF. In nucleotides, the CDR3 is TGTGCCAGCAGCTTGGAGAGCTACACCACAGATACGCAGTATTTT.

J is TRBJ1-1 and V is TRBV20-1; 7 nucleotides line up with TRBD1. Germline V gene sequence: CDR1 DFQATT, CDR2 SNEGSKA (reference sequence). CDR3 length: 10 residues. CDR3 in amino acids: CRTGWPEAFF. CDR3 nucleotides: TGCAGGACAGGGTGGCCCGAAGCTTTCTTT.

This clone was counted a few times. The chain uses TRBV18 and TRBJ2-7; D unresolved. CDR3 size: 12 residues. Germline CDR1 and CDR2: KGHSH and LQKENI. Trimming shortened V by 3 bases and J by 6 bases, and 9 bases separated the two germline ends. The CDR3 here is CASSPQLGEQYF. Here the CDR3 DNA reads TGTGCCAGCTCACCGCAATTAGGCGAGCAGTACTTC.